This TCR beta chain was profiled in a study of OX40 agonist ivuxolimab in advanced cancers. Whole-study context: Prior anti-PD-1, anti-PD-L1 or anti-CTLA-4 therapy was allowed; over 30% had some. There were three patients with partial responses, one having hepatocellular carcinoma and two cutaneous melanoma. Study results and caveats: In the 0.1-3.0 mg/kg groups, partial responders showed among the lowest expansion.

Turning to this clone: Its antigen is as yet unknown.

Only in-frame clones appear in the TCRdb table, and some are missing; sequencing was by immunoSEQ multiplex PCR. Here the sample spans around 84,000 clones, under 95% being singletons. The J segment lost 8 bases and the V segment lost 1 base, leaving 4 bases of the junction unmatched. CDR3 length: 14 amino acids. Germline V CDR1 and CDR2: PRHDT, FYEKMQ (reference sequence). The receptor was derived from an adult with an advanced solid tumor such as melanoma, head and neck, liver or kidney cancer. V gene TRBV13 combines with J gene TRBJ2-1; 8 bases align to TRBD1. Sequencing was performed on CD4+ or CD8+ T cells sorted from blood, taken in a trial of the OX40 agonist ivuxolimab. Here the CDR3 reads CASSLAGGIDEQFF. The CDR3 DNA is TGTGCCAGCAGCTTAGCAGGGGGCATAGATGAGCAGTTCTTC.